This TCR beta chain emerged from a study of T cells in women clearing cervical HPV infection. Comments on this clone: The target antigen is unknown. The DNA ends 3 residues before the CDR3 does, and the rest of the CDR3 is filled in from the germline J gene.

Findings of the study overall: A classifier using richness and V gene abundances reached an AUC of about 0.83. Cases carried less TRBV6-7 than controls: approximately 0.1% versus 0.16%.

V trimming: 8 bases; J trimming: 4 bases; junction bases outside the gene matches: 4. Germline-derived CDR1 and CDR2 are SEHNR and FQNEAQ (reference sequence). The CDR3 has 13 amino acids. TCRdb's table, derived via immunoSEQ multiplex PCR, lists solely in-frame clones and lacks some. This sample contains 20,000 to 25,000 clones. The sequenced material came from blood buffy coat. The chain has TRBV7-9 and TRBJ1-3; the match to TRBD1 covers 8 bases. The TCR comes from a woman aged 18 to 75 with a cervical HPV16 infection that either progressed to CIN3+ or cleared (not recorded which). Here the CDR3 reads CASGGQGGNTIYF. The CDR3 DNA, read in part, is TGTGCCAGCGGTGGACAGGGCGGAAACACC.